This TCR beta chain stems from a study of Ad26.COV2.S vaccination and SARS-CoV-2 variants. Clones were read by immunoSEQ multiplex PCR, and TCRdb kept only the in-frame ones, dropping some. Of 410,000 or so clones listed, around 92% were seen once; the top ten hold around 1.7%. Points on this clone: Its antigen is still unknown.

Regarding the study as a whole: Recipients given vaccine exceeded placebo recipients in spike-specific TCR breadth.

This CDR3 spans 14 amino acids. CDR1 SGHTA and CDR2 FQGNSA come from the germline V gene. V lost 8 bases and J lost 0, with 11 bases in between. The treatment here: about 20 received Ad26.COV2.S at low or high dose, single or two shots; about 5 received placebo; per-sample allocation not given. Day 63 after the first injection of vaccine or placebo was the sampling time. The sequencing here drew on peripheral blood, taken in a trial of Ad26.COV2.S vaccine versus placebo. This TCR derives from a person aged 18 to 59 who received the Ad26.COV2.S COVID-19 vaccine or a placebo. The genes are TRBV7-2 and TRBJ1-3; D is perhaps TRBD1 (6 bases). The CDR3 coding sequence is TGTGCCAGCGCACAGGGTTACTCTGGAAACACCATATATTTT. Amino acid sequence: CASAQGYSGNTIYF.